The 27 T cell receptor beta chains presented below share a single source sample, sequenced in a study of shared clonotypes between healthy human individuals. TCRdb's copy holds only in-frame clones and misses some; the assay was immunoSEQ multiplex PCR. The sample records about 730,000 clones, roughly 72% being singletons. The sequenced sample was memory CD4+ T cells sorted from blood. Described subset: CD45RA-negative fraction. These receptors were collected from a woman aged 25 to 39 in good health.

The rearrangement uses TRBV28 and TRBJ2-7; D is possibly TRBD1 (5 bases). CDR3 length: 14 amino acids. With 8 bases removed from V and 1 base from J, the gap between germline ends came to 15 bases. The V gene's germline CDR1 is MDHEN and CDR2 SYDVKM. In DNA, the CDR3 is TGTGCCAGCCTCTCCCCAGGGCGATCCTACGAGCAGTACTTC. Its protein is CASLSPGRSYEQYF.

The chain links TRBV6-1 to TRBJ2-7; 11 positions agree with TRBD1. This CDR3 contains 13 residues. Germline trimming cut 11 bases from V and 7 bases from J; bases unmatched to any gene: 10. Germline V gives CDR1 MNHNS, CDR2 SASEGT. CDR3 sequence: CAGRRDRGREQYF. The CDR3, as DNA: TGTGCCGGCCGGCGGGACAGGGGGAGGGAGCAGTACTTC.

This clone showed up just once. The sample holds other DNA sequences that translate to the same CDR3. This chain uses TRBV5-1 with TRBJ2-2, with D maybe TRBD1 (6 bases). Deletions cut 3 bases from V and 2 bases from J, with 11 bases between. The CDR3 totals 15 residues. Per germline, CDR1 SGHRS and CDR2 YFSETQ. CDR3 nucleotide sequence: TGCGCCAGCAGCTCGAGGACAGCTAACACCGGGGAGCTGTTTTTT. Translated, it gives CASSSRTANTGELFF.

This chain connects TRBV27 to TRBJ2-5, with D perhaps given as TRBD1 or TRBD2 (5 bases each). The V gene lost 2 bases and the J gene lost 11 bases, with 15 bases spanning the gap. The germline gives CDR1 MNHEY, CDR2 SMNVEV (reference sequence). The CDR3 contains 13 residues. CDR3 protein: CASSLALLGEQYF. The DNA for the CDR3 is TGTGCCAGCAGTTTAGCGCTGTTAGGGGAGCAGTACTTC.

The rearrangement joins TRBV7-9 to TRBJ1-2, with D possibly matching TRBD1 (5 bases). The CDR3 has 15 residues. Trimming shortened V by 0 bases and J by 2 bases, and 10 bases separated the two germline ends. Germline V gene lookup returns CDR1 SEHNR and CDR2 FQNEAQ (reference sequence). CDR3 bases: TGTGCCAGCAGCTTAGCTGGCAGGGAAAACTATGGCTACACCTTC. Amino acids: CASSLAGRENYGYTF.

This chain uses TRBV5-1 with TRBJ1-2, with D perhaps matching TRBD1 (6 bases). CDR1 is SGHRS, CDR2 YFSETQ, per germline. This CDR3 is 15 amino acids long. V gave up 0 bases and J gave up 1 base, with 10 bases separating them. The CDR3 DNA is TGCGCCAGCAGCTTGGGGACAGATCTTAACTATGGCTACACCTTC. Translated, it gives CASSLGTDLNYGYTF.

This chain uses TRBV5-1 with TRBJ1-3; unclear D gene. The V and J ends lost 0 bases and 2 bases respectively, with 6 bases between them. The germline V gene encodes CDR1 SGHRS and CDR2 YFSETQ. The CDR3 contains 14 residues. The CDR3 here is CASSLGPAGNTIYF. CDR3 in DNA: TGCGCCAGCAGCTTGGGACCGGCTGGAAACACCATATATTTT.

This chain connects TRBV28 to TRBJ1-1, with D possibly being TRBD1 (5 bases). The ends were cut back, 3 bases at V and 4 bases at J, with 12 bases in the middle. Germline CDR1 MDHEN, CDR2 SYDVKM. CDR3 size: 14 residues. The CDR3: CASSFLSGGTEAFF. CDR3 DNA sequence: TGTGCCAGCAGTTTCCTATCCGGGGGCACTGAAGCTTTCTTT. Variable domain in full (rest from reference TRBV28 and TRBJ1-1): DVKVTQSSRYLVKRTGEKVFLECVQDMDHENMFWYRQDPGLGLRLIYFSYDVKMKEKGDIPEGYSVSREKKERFSLILESASTNQTSMYLCASSFLSGGTEAFFGQGTRLTVV.

The chain couples TRBV7-9 to TRBJ2-7, with D perhaps TRBD2 (5 bases). Germline lookup yields CDR1 SEHNR and CDR2 FQNEAQ (reference sequence). The CDR3 length is 15 residues. V dropped 3 bases and J dropped 2 bases, with 14 bases sitting between them. This CDR3 reads CASSFGFAGAYEQYF. CDR3 coding DNA: TGTGCCAGCAGCTTTGGTTTTGCGGGTGCCTACGAGCAGTACTTC.

Of note for this clone: The likely explanation is a read error, given a far larger clone one base away. The rearrangement links TRBV27 to TRBJ1-2; 8 bases align to TRBD1. CDR3 length: 15 amino acids. CDR1 and CDR2 from the germline V gene are MNHEY and SMNVEV (reference sequence). The CDR3 DNA follows: TGTACCAGCACCAAGGACAGGGCTAATAACTATGGCTACACCTTC. This encodes CTSTKDRANNYGYTF.

This clone came up once. This CDR3 reads CASSSGTGLAGEERAIQYF. The CDR3 DNA is TGTGCCAGCAGCTCGGGAACGGGACTAGCGGGCGAGGAACGGGCCATTCAGTACTTC. This chain uses TRBV7-9 with TRBJ2-4, with 12 bases matching TRBD2. This CDR3 is built from 19 residues. J was trimmed by 9 bases and V by 4 bases; bases with no gene match: 19. Germline CDR1 reads SEHNR; CDR2 reads FQNEAQ (reference sequence).

This rearrangement joins TRBV28 to TRBJ2-3, with 9 bases matching TRBD2. Trimming removed 4 bases from V and 1 base from J; junction bases left unmatched: 6. Germline CDR1 reads MDHEN; CDR2 reads SYDVKM. The CDR3 is 16 amino acids. The CDR3 loop reads CASSYGSGSGTDTQYF. The CDR3 nucleotides are TGTGCCAGCAGTTATGGTAGCGGGAGTGGCACAGATACGCAGTATTTT.

J is TRBJ2-1 and V is TRBV30; 9 nucleotides align to TRBD1. The CDR3 consists of 16 residues. Trimming at V came to 2 bases and at J to 3 bases, leaving 8 bases not matched to a gene. Looked up from germline, CDR1 is GTSNPN and CDR2 is SVGIG (reference sequence). The CDR3 region has the DNA TGTGCCTGGAGTCAAGTAGGACAGGGGCTCTACAATGAGCAGTTCTTC. Protein: CAWSQVGQGLYNEQFF. The complete variable domain, with remaining parts taken from reference TRBV30 and TRBJ2-1, reads SQTIHQWPATLVQPVGSPLSLECTVEGTSNPNLYWYRQAAGRGLQLLFYSVGIGQISSEVPQNLSASRPQDRQFILSSKKLLLSDSGFYLCAWSQVGQGLYNEQFFGPGTRLTVL.

The rearrangement uses TRBV21-1 and TRBJ1-2; the table's TRBD1 call for D was not verified on the DNA. TRBV21-1 is deemed a pseudogene. The CDR3 has 17 residues. This chain's CDR3 is CASSKTFSWTANQLYTF. The CDR3 DNA reads TGTGCCAGCAGCAAAACTTTCTCCTGGACAGCGAACCAGCTCTACACCTTC.

The chain is built from TRBV28 and TRBJ2-2; weak D call: TRBD2 (5 bases). Between the trimmed V and J ends, which lost 6 bases and 0 bases, there was a span of 14 bases. Per the germline V gene, CDR1 is MDHEN and CDR2 is SYDVKM. This CDR3 contains 16 residues. The CDR3 reads CASRSGQRTNTGELFF. The CDR3 nucleotides read TGTGCCAGCAGATCTGGGCAGCGGACGAACACCGGGGAGCTGTTTTTT. The variable domain in full, with the rest retrieved from reference TRBV28 and TRBJ2-2, is DVKVTQSSRYLVKRTGEKVFLECVQDMDHENMFWYRQDPGLGLRLIYFSYDVKMKEKGDIPEGYSVSREKKERFSLILESASTNQTSMYLCASRSGQRTNTGELFFGEGSRLTVL.

The DNA of the CDR3 is TGTGCCAGCAGTGGAATGGGACTAGCGGGAGTTTTGTCCTACAATGAGCAGTTCTTC. Translation: CASSGMGLAGVLSYNEQFF. The V call is TRBV2, the J call TRBJ2-1; 14 positions agree with TRBD2. This CDR3 spans 19 amino acids. The germline CDR1 and CDR2 sequences are SNHLY and FYNNEI. J was trimmed by 1 base and V by 4 bases; bases with no gene match: 9.

This chain links TRBV19 with TRBJ1-5, with 7 bases that match TRBD1. After removal of 6 bases from V and 3 bases from J, the junction contained 2 bases not matched to a gene. Germline V gene data show CDR1 as LNHDA and CDR2 as SQIVND (reference sequence). The CDR3 totals 13 residues. The CDR3 sequence: CASRGQINQPQHF. The DNA for the CDR3 is TGTGCCAGTAGGGGACAGATCAATCAGCCCCAGCATTTT. Looking up the rest from reference TRBV19 and TRBJ1-5 gives the full variable domain: DGGITQSPKYLFRKEGQNVTLSCEQNLNHDAMYWYRQDPGQGLRLIYYSQIVNDFQKGDIAEGYSVSREKKESFPLTVTSAQKNPTAFYLCASRGQINQPQHFGDGTRLSIL.

The V and J genes are TRBV7-8 and TRBJ2-7; D gene unclear. The CDR3 spans 13 residues. V lost 1 base and J 6 bases, leaving 10 bases between the germline ends. From germline, CDR1 is SGHVS and CDR2 FQNEAQ. The CDR3 nucleotides are TGTGCCAGCAGCTTAGTTAACCTCCGCGAGCAGTACTTC. Amino acids: CASSLVNLREQYF.

V and J are TRBV5-5 and TRBJ2-7; the D gene is possibly TRBD1 (7 bases). From germline, CDR1 is SGHKS and CDR2 YYEKEE (reference sequence). V dropped 4 bases and J dropped 4 bases, with 21 bases sitting between them. The CDR3 runs 16 residues. The CDR3 loop is CASSQGDPGLFYEQYF. CDR3 sequence (DNA): TGTGCCAGCAGCCAGGGGGATCCGGGACTCTTTTACGAGCAGTACTTC.

This clone was found a few times. The rearrangement joins TRBV5-1 to TRBJ2-2; possible D gene TRBD1, 6 bases. With 4 bases removed from V and 4 bases from J, the gap between germline ends came to 17 bases. Looked up from germline, CDR1 is SGHRS and CDR2 is YFSETQ. The CDR3 contains 16 residues. CDR3 residues: CASSARDNRGTGELFF. CDR3 bases: TGCGCCAGCAGCGCCCGGGACAACCGGGGCACCGGGGAGCTGTTTTTT.

The chain carries TRBV28 and TRBJ1-2; 7 nucleotides match TRBD1. The V and J ends lost 4 bases and 8 bases, in that order; junction bases with no gene match: 10. CDR3 length: 14 amino acids. CDR1 MDHEN and CDR2 SYDVKM come from the germline V gene. CDR3 nucleotide sequence: TGTGCCAGCAGTTCTGCCACCAGGGGGTCGGGCTACACCTTC. It specifies CASSSATRGSGYTF.

The chain has TRBV25-1 and TRBJ2-3, with a tentative D call TRBD1 (5 bases). This CDR3 contains 14 residues. V was shortened by 3 bases and J by 2 bases, with 9 bases between the two germline ends. The germline gives CDR1 MGHDK, CDR2 SYGVNS. CDR3 bases: TGTGCCAGCAGTGAGCAGGGAATCACAGATACGCAGTATTTT. Its translation is CASSEQGITDTQYF.

This chain joins TRBV7-6 and TRBJ2-6; no reliable D call. Trimming cost V 5 bases and J 3 bases, with 11 bases left between them. CDR1 and CDR2 from the germline V gene are SGHVS and FNYEAQ. The CDR3 has 15 residues. The CDR3 DNA follows: TGTGCCAGCAGCCCCCAGGAAGGTGGGGCCAACGTCCTGACTTTC. It is translated as CASSPQEGGANVLTF.

For this clone: The sample holds other DNA sequences that translate to the same CDR3. The CDR3 is CASSRTGVTNEKLFF. Here the CDR3 DNA reads TGTGCCAGCAGTCGTACAGGGGTCACTAATGAAAAACTGTTTTTT. The V and J genes are TRBV28 and TRBJ1-4, with 7 bases identical to TRBD1. CDR1 MDHEN and CDR2 SYDVKM come from the germline V gene. J was trimmed by 2 bases and V by 5 bases; bases with no gene match: 5. The CDR3 contains 15 residues.

The chain couples TRBV5-4 to TRBJ2-3; TRBD2 might be the D (6 bases). Germline values: CDR1 SGHNT, CDR2 YYREEE (reference sequence). Trimming took off 1 base at V and 1 base at J, with 13 bases between the two ends. The CDR3 covers 16 residues. CDR3 protein: CASSLPGGIGTDTQYF. DNA of the CDR3: TGTGCCAGCAGCTTGCCAGGCGGGATAGGCACAGATACGCAGTATTTT.

The V and J genes are TRBV2 and TRBJ1-4, with 9 bases matching TRBD1. Trimming removed 6 bases from V and 7 bases from J; junction bases left unmatched: 6. The germline CDR1 and CDR2 sequences are SNHLY and FYNNEI. CDR3 length equals 14 residues. The CDR3 sequence: CASSEDRGGEKLFF. The CDR3 nucleotides read TGTGCCAGCAGCGAGGACAGGGGTGGTGAAAAACTGTTTTTT.

The V call is TRBV5-1, the J call TRBJ2-5; D call uncertain. Trimming left V 5 bases short and J 1 base short, with 9 bases between. There are 13 residues in the CDR3. Germline loops: CDR1 SGHRS, CDR2 YFSETQ. In DNA form, the CDR3 reads TGCGCCAGCAGGGCCGGGTTCCAAGAGACCCAGTACTTC. Translation gives CASRAGFQETQYF.